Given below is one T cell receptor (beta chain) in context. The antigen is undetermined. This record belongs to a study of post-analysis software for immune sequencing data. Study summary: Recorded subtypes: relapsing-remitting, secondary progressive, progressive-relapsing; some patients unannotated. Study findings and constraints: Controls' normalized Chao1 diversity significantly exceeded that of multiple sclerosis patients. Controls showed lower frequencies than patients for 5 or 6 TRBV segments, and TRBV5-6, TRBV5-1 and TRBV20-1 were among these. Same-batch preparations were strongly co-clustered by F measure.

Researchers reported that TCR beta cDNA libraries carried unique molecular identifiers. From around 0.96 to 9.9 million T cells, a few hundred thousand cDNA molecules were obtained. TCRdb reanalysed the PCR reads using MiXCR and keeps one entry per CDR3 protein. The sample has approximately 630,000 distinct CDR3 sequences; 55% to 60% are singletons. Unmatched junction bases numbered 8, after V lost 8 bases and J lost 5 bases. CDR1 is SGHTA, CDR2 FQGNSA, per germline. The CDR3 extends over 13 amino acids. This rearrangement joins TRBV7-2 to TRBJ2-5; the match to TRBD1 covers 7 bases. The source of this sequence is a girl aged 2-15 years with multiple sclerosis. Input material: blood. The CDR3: CASQGEARETQYF. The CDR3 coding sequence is TGTGCCAGCCAGGGGGAAGCGAGGGAGACCCAGTACTTC. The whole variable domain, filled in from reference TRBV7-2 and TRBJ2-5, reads GAGVSQSPSNKVTEKGKDVELRCDPISGHTALYWYRQSLGQGLEFLIYFQGNSAPDKSGLPSDRFSAERTGGSVSTLTIQRTQQEDSAVYLCASQGEARETQYFGPGTRLLVL.